This T cell receptor (beta chain) was sequenced during a study of shared clonotypes between healthy human individuals. Study-level information: The donor pool was made up of a couple of women and a few men aged 18 to 49. CD8 memory received one plate per donor, CD8 naive two, CD4 memory three and CD4 naive three. Study findings and constraints: Inspection by rarefaction showed sorted-subset sequencing to be incomplete despite large depth. Between several donors, naive CD4 clonotypes were shared at a level of around 5.1%.

Sequencing used immunoSEQ multiplex PCR; TCRdb keeps in-frame clones, though not all of them. The sample lists about 2 million clones, roughly 95% occurring once. Only CD45RO-negative cells positively selected for CCR7 counted as naive CD8 cells, so terminally differentiated effector memory CD45RA+ cells were excluded. The CDR3 is made up of 13 amino acids. Trimming took off 5 bases at V and 5 bases at J, with 12 bases between the two ends. Germline CDR1 reads SEHNR; CDR2 reads FQNEAQ (reference sequence). On this clone: The antigen is unknown.

The chain joins TRBV7-9 to TRBJ1-1; D is undetermined. Sequencing was done on a sample of naive CD8+ T cells sorted from blood. The origin of this receptor is a man in his late teens or twenties in good health. The CDR3 here is CASSRTAGTEAFF. CDR3 bases: TGTGCCAGCAGCCGGACGGCGGGTACTGAAGCTTTCTTT.